Included here is one TCR beta chain sequence, with context. Original data processing: Reference gene primer amplification in the assay estimated nucleated cell counts. The protocol was immunoSEQ multiplex PCR, while the TCRdb copy is restricted to in-frame clones and leaves out a portion. V and J calls and clone size follow that table, whereas D and trimming were derived from the DNA. The sample has fewer than 120,000 clones; less than 85% are singletons. This entry belongs to a study of blood T cell repertoires in COVID-19. As for the study in general: T cells, B-cell-depleted T cells, or PBMCs provided the cDNA or gDNA that served as material.

This CDR3 contains 12 residues. Looked up from germline, CDR1 is MDHEN and CDR2 is SYDVKM. The V gene lost 6 bases and the J gene lost 0 bases, with 3 bases spanning the gap. The chain combines TRBV28 with TRBJ2-1; D not certain. This clonotype was obtained from a woman of 80 years or more with acute or convalescent COVID-19. Input material: peripheral blood. CDR3 protein: CASSLSYNEQFF. The DNA for the CDR3 is TGTGCCAGCAGCCTCTCCTACAATGAGCAGTTCTTC.